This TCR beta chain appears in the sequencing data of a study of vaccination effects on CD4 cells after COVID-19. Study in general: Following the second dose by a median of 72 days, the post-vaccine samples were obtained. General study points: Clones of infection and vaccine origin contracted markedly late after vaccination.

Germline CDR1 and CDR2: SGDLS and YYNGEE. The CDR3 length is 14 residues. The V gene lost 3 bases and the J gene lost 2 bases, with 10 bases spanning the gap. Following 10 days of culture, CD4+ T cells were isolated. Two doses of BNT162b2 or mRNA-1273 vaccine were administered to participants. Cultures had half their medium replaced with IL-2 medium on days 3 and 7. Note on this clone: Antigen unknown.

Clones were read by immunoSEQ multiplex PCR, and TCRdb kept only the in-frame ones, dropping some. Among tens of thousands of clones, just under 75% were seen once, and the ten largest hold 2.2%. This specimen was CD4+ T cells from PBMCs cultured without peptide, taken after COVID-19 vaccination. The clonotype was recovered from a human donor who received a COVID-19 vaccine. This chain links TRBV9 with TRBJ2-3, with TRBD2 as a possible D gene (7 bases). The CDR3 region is CASSAAGATDTQYF. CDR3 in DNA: TGTGCCAGCAGCGCCGCGGGGGCCACAGATACGCAGTATTTT.